Only a few counts were recorded for the clone carrying this T cell receptor beta chain. This entry belongs to a study of control samples from healthy donors and cancer patients. The data were produced by immunoSEQ multiplex PCR, yet TCRdb's version contains in-frame clones alone and is incomplete. The table lists 100,000 to 150,000 clones, about 88% of them singletons. Germline CDR1 is ENHRY and CDR2 is SYGVKD. The CDR3 covers 14 residues. Deletions cut 2 bases from V and 4 bases from J, with 9 bases between. The sequence was obtained from a man between 50 and 59 years old in good health. The sample consisted of blood. This rearrangement joins TRBV10-3 to TRBJ1-3, with D unclear. The chain's CDR3 is CAISEPRAGNTIYF. CDR3 bases: TGTGCCATCAGTGAGCCGAGAGCGGGAAACACCATATATTTT.